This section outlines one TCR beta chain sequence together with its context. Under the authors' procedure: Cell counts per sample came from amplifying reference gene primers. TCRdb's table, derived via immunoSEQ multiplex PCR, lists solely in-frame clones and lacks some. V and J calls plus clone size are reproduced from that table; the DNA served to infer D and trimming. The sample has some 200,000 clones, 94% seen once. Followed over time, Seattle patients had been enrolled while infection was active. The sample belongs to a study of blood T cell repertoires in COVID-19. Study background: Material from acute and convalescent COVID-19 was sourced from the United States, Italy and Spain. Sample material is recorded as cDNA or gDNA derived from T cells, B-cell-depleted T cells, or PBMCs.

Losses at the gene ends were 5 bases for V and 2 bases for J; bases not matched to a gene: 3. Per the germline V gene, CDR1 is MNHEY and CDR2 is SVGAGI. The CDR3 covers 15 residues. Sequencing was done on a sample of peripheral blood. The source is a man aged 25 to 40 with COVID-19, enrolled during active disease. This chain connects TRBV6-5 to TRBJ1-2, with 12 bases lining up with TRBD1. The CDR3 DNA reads TGTGCCAGCAGTCCCGGGACAGGGGGCAACTATGGCTACACCTTC. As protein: CASSPGTGGNYGYTF.